One sample yielded the 7 T cell receptor beta chains listed below, sequenced in a study of human T cells and chemical hapten exposure. Time point given: patch test 1, 2 weeks after DPC sensitization. Stated treatment: therapeutic diphenylcyclopropenone sensitization with weekly scalp DPC. TCRdb analysed the RACE reads with MiXCR anew, one entry per CDR3 protein. The data hold 180,000 or so distinct CDR3 sequences, with about 14% observed a single time. The sample in question was whole blood, obtained in connection with sensitization to the hapten diphenylcyclopropenone (DPC). The receptors come from a woman in her thirties with alopecia areata. Some clones in this sample may be carry-over from other donors' samples.

The chain links TRBV28 to TRBJ2-3; 12 bases are a match to TRBD2. The CDR3 extends over 19 amino acids. The germline V gene has CDR1 MDHEN and CDR2 SYDVKM. V dropped 6 bases and J dropped 3; count of bases not matched to a gene: 16. CDR3 bases: TGTGCCAGCAGGCCCGCCGGCATGTTACTAGCGGGAGGTACAGATACGCAGTATTTT. Amino acids: CASRPAGMLLAGGTDTQYF.

This clonotype was observed a few times. The CDR3 region is CSAQGQGAHEQYF. CDR3 coding DNA: TGCAGTGCTCAGGGACAGGGGGCCCACGAGCAGTACTTC. The V call is TRBV20-1, the J call TRBJ2-7; 12 bases map to TRBD1. The germline V gene encodes CDR1 DFQATT and CDR2 SNEGSKA (reference sequence). The length of the CDR3 is 13 residues. The V and J ends lost 5 bases and 5 bases, in that order; junction bases with no gene match: 4.

In its sample, this clonotype was seen a few times. The chain links TRBV12-3 or TRBV12-4 to TRBJ1-4; 7 nucleotides align to TRBD1. The CDR3 runs 14 residues. Germline trimming cut 7 bases from V and 5 bases from J; bases unmatched to any gene: 7. The CDR3: CASNKGQLNEKLFF. In DNA form, the CDR3 reads TGTGCCAGCAATAAGGGACAGCTAAATGAAAAACTGTTTTTT.

This clonotype was found a few times. The chain recombines TRBV2 with TRBJ2-5; D gene uncertain. Trimming removed 6 bases from V and 1 base from J, with 12 bases in between. This CDR3 has 14 amino acids. In germline, CDR1 is SNHLY, CDR2 FYNNEI. The CDR3 region has the DNA TGTGCCAGCAGGTCTACTATAACCCAAGAGACCCAGTACTTC. Residues: CASRSTITQETQYF.

The V gene is TRBV29-1, the J gene TRBJ1-1; D is perhaps TRBD1 (5 bases). Trimming took 6 bases from V and 6 from J, leaving 17 bases between them. Germline V gives CDR1 SQVTM, CDR2 ANQGSEA. The CDR3 totals 13 residues. The DNA for the CDR3 is TGCAGCGTCGGGGGACGGGAGCGAGCTGAAGCTTTCTTT. This encodes CSVGGRERAEAFF.

This clonotype has only a few counts. The genes are TRBV2 and TRBJ2-3; the D is unclear. Trimming shortened V by 4 bases and J by 2 bases, and 10 bases separated the two germline ends. Germline CDR1 SNHLY, CDR2 FYNNEI. The CDR3 has 14 residues. The CDR3 loop reads CASSADGLTDTQYF. The DNA for the CDR3 is TGTGCCAGCAGTGCGGACGGTCTCACAGATACGCAGTATTTT.

This clonotype was seen a few times. This chain joins TRBV27 and TRBJ2-3; D gene uncertain. Germline-derived CDR1 and CDR2 are MNHEY and SMNVEV (reference sequence). The CDR3 has 15 amino acids. Trimming pared 4 bases from V and 5 bases from J, leaving 16 bases between. The CDR3: CASSSGFGVGDTQYF. The CDR3 region has the DNA TGTGCCAGCAGTTCCGGCTTTGGGGTTGGAGATACGCAGTATTTT.